The clone carrying this TCR beta chain is a singleton in its sample. Its matching antigen is unknown. At one end, the junction sequence differs from germline, possibly due to a read error. The data were obtained in a study of shared clonotypes between healthy human individuals. On the study more broadly: CD8 memory received one plate per donor, CD8 naive two, CD4 memory three and CD4 naive three.

The protocol was immunoSEQ multiplex PCR, while the TCRdb copy is restricted to in-frame clones and leaves out a portion. The profile covers roughly 2,500,000 clones, with 90% to 95% appearing a single time and approximately 0.37% taken by the ten largest. Study-wide results and caveats: A few donors had roughly 5% of their naive CD4 clonotypes in common. It was only blood that was sampled, and tissue repertoires likely differ. Among non-shared clonotypes, generation probabilities were lower than among those shared by all four donors.

The sequence was collected from a man in his late teens or twenties in good health. Some clones in this sample may be carry-over from other donors' samples. Sequenced material: naive CD4+ T cells from PBMCs. The subset: CD45RA+ positively selected.

The CDR3 DNA follows: TGTGCCAGCAGTTACTCGTCTGGGAGTCATGGCTACGCCTTC. Translating gives CASSYSSGSHGYAF. V gene TRBV6-6 combines with J gene TRBJ1-2; D remains ambiguous. CDR1 is MNHNY and CDR2 is SVGAGI in the germline V gene (reference sequence). This CDR3 region has 14 residues.